These 12 T cell receptor beta chains were all obtained from the same sample, sequenced in a study of cytomegalovirus exposure and HLA in healthy donors. Use of 60 Vbeta and 13 Jbeta primers characterized the PCR. This table comes from immunoSEQ multiplex PCR, and its TCRdb copy is limited to in-frame clones, with some not included. The sample shows fewer than 250,000 clones, approximately 75% of them seen only once. Sequencing input: PBMCs. All receptors derive from a man aged 25-40 years in good health and CMV-seropositive.

V and J are TRBV4-1 and TRBJ2-7, with D maybe TRBD2 (5 bases). This CDR3 has 15 amino acids. V lost 5 bases and J lost 3, with 17 bases in between. In germline, CDR1 is MGHRA, CDR2 YSYEKL. In DNA, the CDR3 is TGCGCCAGCAGCAGTCGCGAGGGTTCGTTCTACGAGCAGTACTTC. It is translated as CASSSREGSFYEQYF.

This clone came up a few times. The V call is TRBV6-1, the J call TRBJ2-7; maybe TRBD1 (6 bases). V lost 3 bases to trimming and J lost 9 bases, with 12 bases between them. Germline lookup yields CDR1 MNHNS and CDR2 SASEGT. CDR3 length equals 12 residues. The CDR3 region has the DNA TGTGCCAGCAGTGATTGGGACATGGTGCAGTACTTC. Its translation: CASSDWDMVQYF.

The chain recombines TRBV18 with TRBJ1-5, with D perhaps matching TRBD1 (6 bases). Germline-derived CDR1 and CDR2 are KGHSH and LQKENI. V was shortened by 3 bases and J by 4 bases, with 10 bases between the two germline ends. The CDR3 contains 14 residues. DNA for the CDR3: TGTGCCAGCTCACCGGACAGAACAAATCAGCCCCAGCATTTT. Its translation is CASSPDRTNQPQHF.

This clone occurred once. This rearrangement joins TRBV11-3 to TRBJ2-3; 8 nucleotides match TRBD2. The CDR3 extends over 15 amino acids. Trimming at V came to 2 bases and at J to 2 bases, leaving 3 bases not matched to a gene. The germline gives CDR1 SGHNT, CDR2 YENEEA. Here the CDR3 DNA reads TGTGCCAGCAGCTTAAGCGGGGGTACCACAGATACGCAGTATTTT. This gives the protein CASSLSGGTTDTQYF.

The chain links TRBV7-2 to TRBJ1-1; weak D call: TRBD1 (6 bases). The CDR3 sequence is 12 residues long. The V end lost 5 bases, the J end lost 9 bases, and 13 bases lay between the germline ends. The germline V gene encodes CDR1 SGHTA and CDR2 FQGNSA. CDR3 sequence reads: CASSAYRDQAFF. DNA for the CDR3: TGTGCCAGCAGCGCATACAGGGACCAAGCTTTCTTT.

J is TRBJ2-1 and V is TRBV27; D not certain. There are 14 residues in the CDR3. CDR1 is MNHEY and CDR2 is SMNVEV in the germline V gene (reference sequence). V dropped 5 bases and J dropped 6 bases, with 14 bases sitting between them. The CDR3 DNA sequence: TGTGCCAGCAGTCTCCGTCTGGGCCCCAATGAGCAGTTCTTC. Translating it yields CASSLRLGPNEQFF.

Details on this clone: The junction differs from germline at one of its ends, possibly a read error. The V and J genes are TRBV7-9 and TRBJ1-2; TRBD1 agrees at 10 bases. The CDR3 has 15 residues. Germline assignment: CDR1 SEHNR and CDR2 FQNEAQ (reference sequence). The CDR3 sequence is CSSSSNDRGQRGYTF. The CDR3 DNA is TGTTCCAGCAGCAGTAACGACAGGGGGCAACGGGGCTACACCTTC.

This clone was picked up a small number of times. The gene calls are TRBV7-2 and TRBJ2-3; the D gene is possibly TRBD1 (6 bases). With 3 bases removed from V and 2 bases from J, the gap between germline ends came to 12 bases. The CDR3 has 15 residues. CDR1 SGHTA and CDR2 FQGNSA come from the germline V gene. The CDR3 here is CASSFRDIYTDTQYF. The CDR3 nucleotides are TGTGCCAGCAGCTTCCGGGACATCTACACAGATACGCAGTATTTT.

V and J are TRBV7-2 and TRBJ2-7; TRBD2 matches at 7 bases. The trim removed 7 bases at V and 0 bases at J, leaving 9 bases unmatched. The V gene's germline CDR1 is SGHTA and CDR2 FQGNSA. CDR3 length equals 15 residues. The CDR3: CASTRSGDPSYEQYF. In DNA, the CDR3 is TGTGCCAGCACCAGAAGCGGGGACCCCTCCTACGAGCAGTACTTC.

The V and J genes are TRBV7-8 and TRBJ1-4, with D tentatively TRBD1 (5 bases). Trimming cost V 1 base and J 0 bases, with 12 bases left between them. This CDR3 spans 17 amino acids. Germline CDR1 SGHVS, CDR2 FQNEAQ. The CDR3 nucleotides are TGTGCCAGCAGCTTAGAATACGCAGGGCCAACTAATGAAAAACTGTTTTTT. Encoded protein: CASSLEYAGPTNEKLFF. The entire variable domain, with the rest obtained from reference TRBV7-8 and TRBJ1-4, is as follows: GAGVSQSPRYKVAKRGQDVALRCDPISGHVSLFWYQQALGQGPEFLTYFQNEAQLDKSGLPSDRFFAERPEGSVSTLKIQRTQQEDSAVYLCASSLEYAGPTNEKLFFGSGTQLSVL.

The count of this clone is one. The J gene is TRBJ1-1, the V gene TRBV7-9; D ambiguous. The germline V and J ends were trimmed by 2 bases and 7 bases, with 8 bases remaining between them. Germline V gene lookup returns CDR1 SEHNR and CDR2 FQNEAQ (reference sequence). The CDR3 totals 12 residues. Here the CDR3 reads CASSLHSREAFF. The CDR3 nucleotides are TGTGCCAGCAGCTTACACTCGCGTGAAGCTTTCTTT.

This clone was counted only a few times. The chain employs TRBV6-5 and TRBJ2-1; a possible D gene is TRBD2 (7 bases). V was shortened by 11 bases and J by 7 bases, with 15 bases between the two germline ends. CDR1 is MNHEY and CDR2 is SVGAGI in the germline V gene. The CDR3 totals 12 residues. CDR3 in amino acids: CAAWGGGNEQFF. CDR3 nucleotide sequence: TGTGCCGCCTGGGGGGGCGGGAATGAGCAGTTCTTC.